This T cell receptor beta chain was captured in a study of tumor and adjacent non-tumor tissue in lung cancer. Study background: About 4.17 million productive TCRbeta reads were obtained per sample on average.

Germline V CDR1 and CDR2: DFQATT, SNEGSKA (reference sequence). The CDR3 covers 11 residues. This sample's RNA came from whole unsorted tissue. Broader study findings: Compared with tumor, normal lung showed significantly lower TCR diversity. Shorter survival was associated with higher TCR diversity in tumors.

Three rounds of nested PCR, following a modified ARM-PCR protocol, produced the TCRbeta library. TCRdb re-analysed the multiplex PCR reads in MiXCR, keeping a single row per CDR3 protein. The sample includes around 70,000 distinct CDR3 sequences, around 73% of them seen just once. On this clonotype itself: The antigen is undetermined. The CDR3 does not end in the conserved phenylalanine or tryptophan, so this is likely a read error.

The sequenced sample consisted of lung tumor tissue. This TCR was recovered from a man aged 60-69 years with non-small cell lung cancer. This chain links TRBV20-1 with TRBJ2-1; D is undetermined. CDR3 nucleotide sequence: TGTAGTGCTATCCTCGAGAATGAGCAGTTCTAC. Protein sequence: CSAILENEQFY.